These 2 T cell receptor beta chains share one sample of origin, sequenced in a study of blood T cell repertoires in COVID-19. This table comes from immunoSEQ multiplex PCR, and its TCRdb copy is limited to in-frame clones, with some not included. The sample lists some 250,000 clones, 80% to 90% occurring once. Sequenced: peripheral blood. The receptors shown here come from a man aged 60 to 75 with acute or convalescent COVID-19.

The chain joins TRBV30 to TRBJ1-2; the match to TRBD1 covers 12 bases. The CDR3 is 15 amino acids. Germline assignment: CDR1 GTSNPN and CDR2 SVGIG (reference sequence). V shed 2 bases and J 7 bases; nucleotides not matched to a gene: 8. This chain's CDR3 is CAWSPGTGGFSGYTF. CDR3 coding DNA: TGTGCCTGGAGTCCTGGGACAGGGGGCTTCAGTGGCTACACCTTC.

The sample holds a few counts of this clone. The chain combines TRBV3-1 (or the pseudogene TRBV3-2) with TRBJ2-2, with 9 bases that match TRBD2. The V segment lost 2 bases and the J segment 6 bases; nucleotides outside the gene matches: 4. The germline CDR1 and CDR2 sequences are LGHDT and YNNKEL (reference sequence). This CDR3 comprises 15 residues. CDR3 protein: CASSQLSGSPGELFF. CDR3 bases: TGTGCCAGCAGCCAACTTAGCGGGAGTCCCGGGGAGCTGTTTTTT.